This T cell receptor beta chain was observed in a study of T cells after yellow fever vaccination (dated by TCRdb to the late 2010s). Describing the broader study: Libraries from fractions with low cell numbers were prepared with the SMART-Seq v4 Ultra Low Input RNA kit. To follow T-cell clones before and after primary and booster YFV17D yellow fever vaccination, bulk TCR alpha and beta repertoires were sequenced over time. Two healthy male donors, one aged 18 to 29 and one aged 30 to 40 years, made up the cohort. Blood was collected at multiple timepoints before and after primary and secondary immunization, and bulk PBMC replicates and cell subsets were isolated.

With respect to this clonotype: This clone's antigen is unknown. No clone much larger than this one lies a single base away; base qualities are absent.

Synthesis of TCR cDNA relied on 5'RACE template switching, a step that introduced a universal primer site along with unique molecular identifiers. Priming of cDNA synthesis was performed from both the TCR alpha and TCR beta constant segments. Library amplification involved two PCR steps, and the second step added sample barcodes and sequencing adapters. Libraries were sequenced on Illumina HiSeq 2500 (2x100 bp) or NovaSeq (2x150 bp). As for the original processing: Demultiplexing of reads and collapsing into UMI consensus sequences were performed with MIGEC, and V(D)J alignment was carried out with MiXCR. Vaccine-responding clonotypes were identified with edgeR using replicate PBMC samples, with FDR below 0.01 and a log2 fold change above 5 up to day 15 being required. Each bulk clonotype was labeled CD4 or CD8 based on which sequenced repertoire, CD4 or CD8, contained the clonotype at higher abundance. Starting from the raw public reads, TCRdb applied fastp trimming at Q25, assembled clones with MiXCR and retained in-frame beta chains. CDR3 protein duplicates are merged, each entry listing the most common genes and DNA. The V and J calls follow TCRdb's processing rather than the paper's. The sample table lists some 500,000 distinct CDR3 sequences, about 13% of them with a count of one. The ten largest clones capture about an eighth of the sample.

Unmatched junction bases come to 7, with V trimmed by 2 bases and J by 0 bases. The CDR3, cysteine through phenylalanine, is 15 amino acids long. Left in the record is the CDR3 DNA by itself, 45 bases read in frame from the first base. CDR1 and CDR2 are read off the germline V gene (reference sequence) as GTSNPN and SVGIG. What the work shows at the level of the full study, not this receptor alone: Because abundant contaminating clonotypes from the bulk population could be contained in FACS-sorted repertoires, computational filtering was required. Because only a couple of donors were included in the study, the extent to which the findings can be generalized is limited. Most clones expanded after primary vaccination were re-detected after the booster (around 96% of CD4 and roughly 87% of CD8), suggesting broad memory maintenance. The secondary T-cell response was weaker than the primary response but faster, peaking on day 5 instead of day 15. A small share of clonotypes was detected in both CD4 and CD8 compartments, with the overlap likely arising from convergent recombination.

The treatment or condition label, read with the paper, signifies: live attenuated yellow fever vaccine strain. At each blood-draw timepoint, two biological replicates of bulk PBMCs were collected. PBMCs were isolated from peripheral blood using a standard Ficoll-Paque protocol. TriZol was used to extract RNA from bulk PBMCs, CD4 and CD8 fractions, and dextramer-positive and dextramer-negative fractions. Recombination connected TRBV30 to TRBJ2-7; 7 central bases correspond to TRBD1. Sample: PBMCs, taken on the day of the yellow fever booster vaccination. This sequence originates from a man between 25 and 39 years old who received the YFV17D yellow fever vaccine. The CDR3 region: CAWSHTAGGSYEQYF. The nucleotide sequence reads as follows: TGTGCCTGGAGTCACACGGCAGGGGGCTCCTACGAGCAGTACTTC. Outside the CDR3, residues come from the reference TRBV30 and TRBJ2-7 proteins, so the full variable domain is: SQTIHQWPATLVQPVGSPLSLECTVEGTSNPNLYWYRQAAGRGLQLLFYSVGIGQISSEVPQNLSASRPQDRQFILSSKKLLLSDSGFYLCAWSHTAGGSYEQYFGPGTRLTVT.